These T cell receptor beta chains were read from a single sample in a study of Graves' ophthalmopathy and Graves' hyperthyroidism. Via MiXCR, TCRdb re-called the multiplex PCR reads, giving one row per CDR3 protein. The table shows 500,000 to 600,000 distinct CDR3 sequences, with just under 40% occurring only once. Sequenced sample: peripheral blood or thyroid tissue (not recorded which). Source of these receptors: an adult man with Graves' hyperthyroidism. Both conserved end residues are part of each CDR3.

J gene: TRBJ2-7
CDR3 length: 16
V gene: TRBV5-8
CDR3 protein: CASSSTTGTSSYEQYF

J gene: TRBJ1-1
CDR3 length: 13
V gene: TRBV2
CDR3 protein: CANPGTSNTEAFF

J gene: TRBJ2-6
CDR3 length: 16
V gene: TRBV19
CDR3 protein: CASSLPGDSGANVLTF

J gene: TRBJ1-2
CDR3 length: 15
V gene: TRBV24-1
CDR3 protein: CATSDLGDRGNGYTF

J gene: .
CDR3 length: 12
V gene: TRBV20-1
CDR3 protein: CSARRDGYSQFF

J gene: TRBJ2-2
CDR3 length: 11
V gene: TRBV3-1
CDR3 protein: CASHSTGELFF

J gene: TRBJ1-5
CDR3 length: 14
V gene: TRBV6-1
CDR3 protein: CASSEGQYGQPQHF

J gene: TRBJ2-5
CDR3 length: 14
V gene: TRBV19
CDR3 protein: CASKGHSSGETQYF

J gene: TRBJ2-7
CDR3 length: 16
V gene: TRBV15
CDR3 protein: CATSRGARERDYEQYF

J gene: TRBJ1-5
CDR3 length: 14
V gene: TRBV19
CDR3 protein: CASSIVPGSQPQHF

J gene: TRBJ1-2
CDR3 length: 14
V gene: TRBV30
CDR3 protein: CAWIDTGGWYGYTF

J gene: TRBJ2-6
CDR3 length: 18
V gene: TRBV19
CDR3 protein: CASSWASGLNSGANVLTF

J gene: TRBJ2-3
CDR3 length: 16
V gene: TRBV2
CDR3 protein: CASSRTAPSHTDTQYF

J gene: TRBJ2-2
CDR3 length: 13
V gene: TRBV28
CDR3 protein: CASSPGGTGELFF

J gene: TRBJ2-7
CDR3 length: 14
V gene: TRBV12-3/TRBV12-4
CDR3 protein: CASSRTGQPYEQYF

J gene: TRBJ1-3
CDR3 length: 15
V gene: TRBV10-3
CDR3 protein: CAIAGQGGSGNTIYF

J gene: TRBJ1-1
CDR3 length: 15
V gene: TRBV9
CDR3 protein: CASSPSGTGSTEAFF

J gene: TRBJ2-7
CDR3 length: 13
V gene: TRBV6-1
CDR3 protein: CASKEGGGYEQYF

J gene: TRBJ1-5
CDR3 length: 15
V gene: TRBV27
CDR3 protein: CASSAPTNSNQPQHF

J gene: TRBJ1-6
CDR3 length: 15
V gene: TRBV3-1
CDR3 protein: CASSQRGQGNSPLHF

J gene: TRBJ2-7
CDR3 length: 15
V gene: TRBV4-1
CDR3 protein: CASSQGDRSSYEQYF

J gene: TRBJ2-7
CDR3 length: 15
V gene: TRBV7-9
CDR3 protein: CASSLSKGGPYEQYF

J gene: TRBJ1-2
CDR3 length: 13
V gene: TRBV6-5
CDR3 protein: CASRYGGHYGYTF

J gene: TRBJ2-2
CDR3 length: 15
V gene: TRBV6-5
CDR3 protein: CASRRTSGNTGELFF

J gene: TRBJ2-2
CDR3 length: 15
V gene: TRBV7-8
CDR3 protein: CASSLNSPNTGELFF

J gene: TRBJ2-5
CDR3 length: 15
V gene: TRBV5-4
CDR3 protein: CASSQPDRIQETQYF

J gene: TRBJ2-7
CDR3 length: 16
V gene: TRBV4-1
CDR3 protein: CASSQDPASAAGEQYF

J gene: TRBJ2-5
CDR3 length: 20
V gene: TRBV20-1
CDR3 protein: CSARVPAGGTSGTYQETQYF

J gene: TRBJ2-7
CDR3 length: 14
V gene: TRBV12-5
CDR3 protein: CASGTGTGGYEQYF

J gene: TRBJ1-5
CDR3 length: 16
V gene: TRBV12-3/TRBV12-4
CDR3 protein: CASSFRQGAVHQPQHF

J gene: TRBJ2-5
CDR3 length: 15
V gene: TRBV20-1
CDR3 protein: CSSGTSGGGQETQYF

J gene: TRBJ2-7
CDR3 length: 14
V gene: TRBV29-1
CDR3 protein: CSSPGQGWFYEQYF

J gene: TRBJ2-6
CDR3 length: 13
V gene: TRBV7-9
CDR3 protein: CASSASGTNVLTF

J gene: TRBJ1-2
CDR3 length: 13
V gene: TRBV2
CDR3 protein: CASSVGQGGGYTF

J gene: TRBJ2-3
CDR3 length: 17
V gene: TRBV24-1
CDR3 protein: CATSGDGTSIFGDTQYF

J gene: TRBJ2-7
CDR3 length: 16
V gene: TRBV7-9
CDR3 protein: CASSLGTGQDSYEQYF

J gene: TRBJ1-2
CDR3 length: 17
V gene: TRBV5-1
CDR3 protein: CASSLGDRGLANYGYTF

J gene: TRBJ1-5
CDR3 length: 15
V gene: TRBV12-3/TRBV12-4
CDR3 protein: CASTANQGANQPQHF

J gene: TRBJ2-7
CDR3 length: 15
V gene: TRBV19
CDR3 protein: CASAPRGQGTYEQYF

J gene: TRBJ1-1
CDR3 length: 14
V gene: TRBV2
CDR3 protein: CASRATQGAAEAFF

J gene: TRBJ2-7
CDR3 length: 14
V gene: TRBV30
CDR3 protein: CAWRGDRYSYEQYF

J gene: TRBJ1-2
CDR3 length: 15
V gene: TRBV10-3
CDR3 protein: CAISGDRSSYYGYTF

J gene: TRBJ2-6
CDR3 length: 18
V gene: TRBV10-3
CDR3 protein: CAISDGDRAFSGANVLTF

J gene: TRBJ2-1
CDR3 length: 15
V gene: TRBV25-1
CDR3 protein: CASSEGLADYNEQFF

J gene: TRBJ1-4
CDR3 length: 14
V gene: TRBV3-1
CDR3 protein: CASSHLGANEKLFF